The clone carrying this T cell receptor beta chain was detected many times. Among the patients, aged 18 to 65, hyperthyroidism was newly diagnosed and had lasted under 2 months. The germline V gene encodes CDR1 MDHEN and CDR2 SYDVKM. V lost 5 bases to trimming and J lost 8 bases, with 13 bases between them. This CDR3 is 13 amino acids long. RNA transcripts yielded amplified TCR beta CDR3 regions. In the first-round RT-PCR of the TCR CDR3, the HTBI primer set was used. TCRdb reprocessed the multiplex PCR reads via MiXCR and lists one record per CDR3 protein. The table lists approximately 410,000 distinct CDR3 sequences, roughly 15% of them singletons. This entry is derived from a study of T cells in Graves' hyperthyroidism and ophthalmopathy.

Sequenced sample: blood. This chain connects TRBV28 to TRBJ2-1; no definite D call. This clonotype was sampled from a woman younger than 35 with Graves' hyperthyroidism. CDR3 in amino acids: CASSADQSYEQFF. The DNA for the CDR3 is TGTGCCAGCAGTGCGGACCAGAGCTATGAGCAGTTCTTC.